This T cell receptor (beta chain) derives from a study of tumor and adjacent non-tumor tissue in lung cancer. The wider study: Each sample yielded millions of productive TCRbeta reads on average.

No cell sorting was done before RNA was extracted from the tissue. Remarks on this clonotype: Its specificity is unknown. An end of the junction does not agree with germline; a read error may underlie this.

Study-wide findings and caveats: Shorter survival was associated with higher TCR diversity in tumors. TCR diversity was significantly greater in tumor than normal lung tissue.

From germline, CDR1 is MDHEN and CDR2 SYDVKM. This CDR3 is built from 15 residues. The library came from three nested PCR rounds adapted from ARM-PCR protocols. In TCRdb, the multiplex PCR reads were re-called with MiXCR into one record per CDR3 protein. The data hold more than 85,000 distinct CDR3 sequences, with roughly 84% observed a single time. This clonotype was sampled from a man between 65 and 85 years old with non-small cell lung cancer. Sequencing was carried out using lung tumor tissue. The chain carries TRBV28 and TRBJ1-4; D not certain. CDR3 nucleotides: TGTGCCAGCAGTCCCTGGTCCGTAACTAATGAAAAACTGCTTTTT. This sequence encodes CASSPWSVTNEKLLF.